This TCR beta chain was recovered during a study of blood T cell repertoires in COVID-19. This table comes from immunoSEQ multiplex PCR, and its TCRdb copy is limited to in-frame clones, with some not included. The profile shows about 370,000 clones, 80% to 90% of them singletons. The V gene's germline CDR1 is LGHDT and CDR2 YNNKEL (reference sequence). This CDR3 contains 17 residues. The V and J ends lost 3 bases and 3 bases, in that order; junction bases with no gene match: 9. The chain joins TRBV3-1 (or the pseudogene TRBV3-2) to TRBJ2-1; 9 nucleotides agree with TRBD1. Material: peripheral blood. The sequence came from a woman under 40 with COVID-19, enrolled during active disease. This CDR3 reads CASSQDRGGTSYNEQFF. The CDR3 nucleotides read TGTGCCAGCAGCCAGGACAGGGGTGGCACCAGCTACAATGAGCAGTTCTTC.